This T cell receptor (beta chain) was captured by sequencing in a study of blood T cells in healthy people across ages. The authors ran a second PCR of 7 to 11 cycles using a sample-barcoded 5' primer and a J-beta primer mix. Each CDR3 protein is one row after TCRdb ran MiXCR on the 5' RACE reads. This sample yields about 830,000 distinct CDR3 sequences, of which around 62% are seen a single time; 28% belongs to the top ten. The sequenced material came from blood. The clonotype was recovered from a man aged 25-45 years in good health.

In DNA, the CDR3 is TGCGCCAGCAGCTTGGAGGCAGCGAGCTCCTACAATGAGCAGTTCTTC. As protein: CASSLEAASSYNEQFF. The genes are TRBV5-1 and TRBJ2-1, with unresolved D. Germline assignment: CDR1 SGHRS and CDR2 YFSETQ. The CDR3 contains 16 residues. With 0 bases removed from V and 0 bases from J, the gap between germline ends came to 10 bases.